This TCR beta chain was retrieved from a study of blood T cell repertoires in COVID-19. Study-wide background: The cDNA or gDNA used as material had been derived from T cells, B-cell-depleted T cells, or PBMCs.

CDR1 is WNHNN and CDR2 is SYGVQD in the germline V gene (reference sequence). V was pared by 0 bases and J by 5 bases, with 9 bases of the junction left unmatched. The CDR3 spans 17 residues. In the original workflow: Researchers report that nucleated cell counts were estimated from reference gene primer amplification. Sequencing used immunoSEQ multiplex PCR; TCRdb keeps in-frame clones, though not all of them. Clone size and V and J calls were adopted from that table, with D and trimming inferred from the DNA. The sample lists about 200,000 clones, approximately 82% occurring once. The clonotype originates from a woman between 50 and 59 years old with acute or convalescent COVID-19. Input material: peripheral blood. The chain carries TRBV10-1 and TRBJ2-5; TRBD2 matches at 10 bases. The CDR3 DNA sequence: TGCGCCAGCAGTGAGTCGAGGCTAGCGGGAGTGGGTGAGACCCAGTACTTC. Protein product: CASSESRLAGVGETQYF.